The entry below gives a single T cell receptor beta chain sequence along with its context. The entry originates in a study of blood T cell repertoires in COVID-19. Study in general: The United States, Italy and Spain provided the acute and convalescent COVID-19 samples. Nucleic acid was either cDNA or gDNA, and it came from T cells, B-cell-depleted T cells, or PBMCs.

After removal of 5 bases from V and 1 base from J, the junction contained 9 bases not matched to a gene. The CDR3 covers 16 residues. Germline values: CDR1 LNHDA, CDR2 SQIVND (reference sequence). In the study's own analysis: Amplification of reference gene primers was used by the study to estimate nucleated cell counts. Clones were sequenced by immunoSEQ multiplex PCR, and TCRdb holds only the in-frame ones, with some missing. The V and J calls and clone size come from that table; D and trimming were worked out from the DNA. The sample contains 35,000 to 45,000 clones, under 90% of which appear only once.

The rearrangement joins TRBV19 to TRBJ2-7; TRBD1 matches at 9 bases. The receptor's source is a human donor in a cohort sampled during active COVID-19. Sample: peripheral blood. DNA for the CDR3: TGTGCCAGTAGTGCTTATGGACAGGGGAATTCCTACGAGCAGTACTTC. Translation gives CASSAYGQGNSYEQYF.